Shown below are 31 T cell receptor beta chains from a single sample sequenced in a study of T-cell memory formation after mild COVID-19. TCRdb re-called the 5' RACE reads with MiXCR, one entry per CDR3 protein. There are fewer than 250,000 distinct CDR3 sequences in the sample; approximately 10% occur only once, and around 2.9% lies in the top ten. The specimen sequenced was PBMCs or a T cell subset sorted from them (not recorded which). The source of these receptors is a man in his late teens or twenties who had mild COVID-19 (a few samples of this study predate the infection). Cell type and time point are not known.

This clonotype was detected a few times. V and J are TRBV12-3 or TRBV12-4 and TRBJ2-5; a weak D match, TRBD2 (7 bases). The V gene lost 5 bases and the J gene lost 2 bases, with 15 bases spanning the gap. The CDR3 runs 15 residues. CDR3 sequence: CASSTLRGGQETQYF. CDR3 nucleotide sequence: TGTGCCAGCAGTACCCTAAGGGGGGGGCAAGAGACCCAGTACTTC.

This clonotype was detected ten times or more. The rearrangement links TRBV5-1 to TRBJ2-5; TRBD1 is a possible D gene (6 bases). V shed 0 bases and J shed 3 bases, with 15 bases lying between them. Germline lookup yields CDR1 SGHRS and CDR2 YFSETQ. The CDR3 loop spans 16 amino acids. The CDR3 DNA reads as TGCGCCAGCAGCTTGGCGGACAGCCTCGGGGAAGAGACCCAGTACTTC. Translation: CASSLADSLGEETQYF.

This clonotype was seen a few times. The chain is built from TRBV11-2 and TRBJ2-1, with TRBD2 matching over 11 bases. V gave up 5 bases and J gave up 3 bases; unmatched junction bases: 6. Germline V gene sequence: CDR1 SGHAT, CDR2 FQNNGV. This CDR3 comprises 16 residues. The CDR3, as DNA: TGTGCCAGCAGCCCCCTAGGGACTAGCGGCTACAATGAGCAGTTCTTC. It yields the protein CASSPLGTSGYNEQFF.

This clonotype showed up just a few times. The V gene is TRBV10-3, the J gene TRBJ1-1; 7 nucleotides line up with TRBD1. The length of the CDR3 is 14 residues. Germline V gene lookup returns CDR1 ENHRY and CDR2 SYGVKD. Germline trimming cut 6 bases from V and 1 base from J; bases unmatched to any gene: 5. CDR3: CAIRRDRANTEAFF. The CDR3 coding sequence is TGTGCCATCAGGAGAGACAGGGCGAACACTGAAGCTTTCTTT.

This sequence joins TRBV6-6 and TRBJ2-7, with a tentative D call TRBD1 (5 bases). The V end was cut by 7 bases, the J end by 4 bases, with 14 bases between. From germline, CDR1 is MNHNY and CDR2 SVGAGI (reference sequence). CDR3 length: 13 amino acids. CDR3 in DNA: TGTGCCAGCACCGCGCACCAGGGATACGAGCAGTACTTC. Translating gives CASTAHQGYEQYF.

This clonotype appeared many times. This CDR3 reads CSATPGLGGNQPQHF. Written as DNA, the CDR3 is TGCAGTGCTACCCCAGGGTTAGGGGGCAATCAGCCCCAGCATTTT. The V and J genes are TRBV20-1 and TRBJ1-5, with D possibly being TRBD1 (5 bases). V was shortened by 4 bases and J by 2 bases, with 15 bases between the two germline ends. This CDR3 has 15 amino acids. Per germline, CDR1 DFQATT and CDR2 SNEGSKA (reference sequence).

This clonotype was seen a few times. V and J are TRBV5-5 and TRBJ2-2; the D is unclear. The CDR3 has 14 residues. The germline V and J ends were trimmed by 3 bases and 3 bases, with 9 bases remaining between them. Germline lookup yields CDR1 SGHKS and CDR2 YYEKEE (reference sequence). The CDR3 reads CASSSKGYTGELFF. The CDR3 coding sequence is TGTGCCAGCAGCTCAAAAGGGTACACCGGGGAGCTGTTTTTT.

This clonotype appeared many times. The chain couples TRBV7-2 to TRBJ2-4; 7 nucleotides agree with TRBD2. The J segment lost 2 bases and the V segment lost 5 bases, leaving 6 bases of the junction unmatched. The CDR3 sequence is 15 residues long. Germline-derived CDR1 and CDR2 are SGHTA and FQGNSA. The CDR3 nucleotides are TGTGCCAGCAGCCGGACTAGTCTAACCAAAAACATTCAGTACTTC. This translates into CASSRTSLTKNIQYF.

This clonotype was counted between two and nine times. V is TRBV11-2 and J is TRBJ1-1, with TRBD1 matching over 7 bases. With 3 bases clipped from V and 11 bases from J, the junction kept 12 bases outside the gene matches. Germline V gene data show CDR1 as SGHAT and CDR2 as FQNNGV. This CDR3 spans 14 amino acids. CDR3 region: CASSFPDRVMGAFF. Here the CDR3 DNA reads TGTGCCAGCAGCTTTCCCGACAGGGTGATGGGTGCTTTCTTT.

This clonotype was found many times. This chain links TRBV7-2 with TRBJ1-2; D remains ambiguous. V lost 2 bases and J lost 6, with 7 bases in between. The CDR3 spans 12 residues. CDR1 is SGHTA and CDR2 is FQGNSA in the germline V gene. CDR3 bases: TGTGCCAGCAGCTTACTTTGGGATGGCTACACCTTC. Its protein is CASSLLWDGYTF.

This CDR3 reads CASSPKLLAGGTDTQYF. The CDR3 DNA reads TGTGCCAGCAGCCCAAAGCTACTAGCGGGAGGCACAGATACGCAGTATTTT. This chain uses TRBV7-2 with TRBJ2-3; TRBD2 agrees at 11 bases. The ends lost 5 bases at V and 1 base at J; junction bases unmatched: 8. Per the germline V gene, CDR1 is SGHTA and CDR2 is FQGNSA. There are 17 residues in the CDR3.

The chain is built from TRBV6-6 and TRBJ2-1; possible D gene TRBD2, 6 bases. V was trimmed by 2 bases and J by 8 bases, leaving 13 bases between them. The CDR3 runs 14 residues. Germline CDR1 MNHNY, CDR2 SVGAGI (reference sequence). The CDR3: CASSYGGATDEQFF. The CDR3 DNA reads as TGTGCCAGCAGTTACGGCGGGGCCACCGATGAGCAGTTCTTC.

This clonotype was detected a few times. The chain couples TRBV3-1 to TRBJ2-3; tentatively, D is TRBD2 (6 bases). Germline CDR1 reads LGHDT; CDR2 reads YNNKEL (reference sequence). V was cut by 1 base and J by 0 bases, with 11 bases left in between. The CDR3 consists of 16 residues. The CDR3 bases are TGTGCCAGCAGCCAAGGGGGCGGGGACAGCACAGATACGCAGTATTTT. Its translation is CASSQGGGDSTDTQYF.

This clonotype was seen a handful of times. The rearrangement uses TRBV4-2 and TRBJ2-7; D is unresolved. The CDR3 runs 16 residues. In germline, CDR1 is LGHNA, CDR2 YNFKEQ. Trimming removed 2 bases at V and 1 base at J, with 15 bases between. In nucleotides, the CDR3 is TGTGCCAGCAGCCAAAACCCTTTCGTGGGGTCCTACGAGCAGTACTTC. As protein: CASSQNPFVGSYEQYF.

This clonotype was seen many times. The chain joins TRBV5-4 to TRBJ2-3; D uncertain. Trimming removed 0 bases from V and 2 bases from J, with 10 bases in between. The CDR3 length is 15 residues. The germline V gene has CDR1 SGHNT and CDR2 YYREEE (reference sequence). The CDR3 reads CASSLASTHTDTQYF. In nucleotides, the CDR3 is TGTGCCAGCAGCTTGGCGTCTACCCACACAGATACGCAGTATTTT. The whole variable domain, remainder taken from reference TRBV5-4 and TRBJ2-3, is ETGVTQSPTHLIKTRGQQVTLRCSSQSGHNTVSWYQQALGQGPQFIFQYYREEENGRGNFPPRFSGLQFPNYSSELNVNALELDDSALYLCASSLASTHTDTQYFGPGTRLTVL.

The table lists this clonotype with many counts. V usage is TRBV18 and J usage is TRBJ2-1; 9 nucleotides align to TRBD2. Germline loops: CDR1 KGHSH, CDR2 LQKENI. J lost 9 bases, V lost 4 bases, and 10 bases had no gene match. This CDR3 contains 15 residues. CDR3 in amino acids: CASSLTTGLAGEQFF. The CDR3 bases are TGTGCCAGCTCACTGACAACGGGACTAGCCGGTGAGCAGTTCTTC.

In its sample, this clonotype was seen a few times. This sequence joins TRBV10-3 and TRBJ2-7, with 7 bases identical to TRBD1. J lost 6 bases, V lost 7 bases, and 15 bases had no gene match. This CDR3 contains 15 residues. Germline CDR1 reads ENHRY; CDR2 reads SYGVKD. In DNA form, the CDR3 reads TGTGCCATCACCCAGGGGGAACAGGGGCGCAGCGAGCAGTACTTC. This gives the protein CAITQGEQGRSEQYF.

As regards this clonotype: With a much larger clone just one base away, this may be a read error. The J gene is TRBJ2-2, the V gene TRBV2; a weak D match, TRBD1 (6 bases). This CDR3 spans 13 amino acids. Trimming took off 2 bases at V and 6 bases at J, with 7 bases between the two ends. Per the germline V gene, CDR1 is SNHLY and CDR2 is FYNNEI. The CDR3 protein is CASSEQGPGELFF. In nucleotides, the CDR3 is TGTGCCAGCAGTGAACAGGGGCCCGGGGAGCTGTTTTTT.

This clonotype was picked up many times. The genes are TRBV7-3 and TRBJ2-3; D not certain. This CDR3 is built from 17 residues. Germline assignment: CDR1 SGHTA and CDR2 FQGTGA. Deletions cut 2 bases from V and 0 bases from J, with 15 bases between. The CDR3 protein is CASSLEPLYSSTDTQYF. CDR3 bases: TGTGCCAGCAGCTTAGAGCCCCTATATTCTAGCACAGATACGCAGTATTTT.

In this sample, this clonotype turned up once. The CDR3 DNA follows: TGTGCCAGCAGTTATTGGCAGACGAACACTGAAGCTTTCTTT. Amino acids: CASSYWQTNTEAFF. The chain uses TRBV6-5 and TRBJ1-1; no clear D. With 3 bases removed from V and 1 base from J, the gap between germline ends came to 9 bases. From germline, CDR1 is MNHEY and CDR2 SVGAGI. This CDR3 is built from 14 residues.

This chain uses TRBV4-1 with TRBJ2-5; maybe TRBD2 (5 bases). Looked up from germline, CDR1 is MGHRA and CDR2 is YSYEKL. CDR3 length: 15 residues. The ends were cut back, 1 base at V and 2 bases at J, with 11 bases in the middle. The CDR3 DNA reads TGCGCCAGCAGCCAAGTCGGTTCGGGGCAAGAGACCCAGTACTTC. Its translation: CASSQVGSGQETQYF.

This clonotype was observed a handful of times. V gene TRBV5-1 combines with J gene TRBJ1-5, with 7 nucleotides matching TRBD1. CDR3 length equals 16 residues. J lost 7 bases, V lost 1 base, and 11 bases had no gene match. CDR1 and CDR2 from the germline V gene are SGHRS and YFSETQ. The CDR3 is CASSLMPLTGRQPQHF. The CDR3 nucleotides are TGCGCCAGCAGCTTGATGCCCCTGACAGGGAGACAGCCCCAGCATTTT.

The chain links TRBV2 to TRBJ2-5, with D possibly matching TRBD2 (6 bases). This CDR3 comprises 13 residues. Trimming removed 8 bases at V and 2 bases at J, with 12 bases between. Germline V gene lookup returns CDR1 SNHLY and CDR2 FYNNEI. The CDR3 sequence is CASGGVPQETQYF. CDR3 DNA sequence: TGTGCCAGCGGCGGGGTCCCTCAAGAGACCCAGTACTTC.

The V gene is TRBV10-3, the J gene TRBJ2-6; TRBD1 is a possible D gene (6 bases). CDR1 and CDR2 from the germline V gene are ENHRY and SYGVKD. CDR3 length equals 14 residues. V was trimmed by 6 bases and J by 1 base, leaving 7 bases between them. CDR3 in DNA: TGTGCCATCAGGAGGGGGTCTGGGGCCAACGTCCTGACTTTC. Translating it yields CAIRRGSGANVLTF.

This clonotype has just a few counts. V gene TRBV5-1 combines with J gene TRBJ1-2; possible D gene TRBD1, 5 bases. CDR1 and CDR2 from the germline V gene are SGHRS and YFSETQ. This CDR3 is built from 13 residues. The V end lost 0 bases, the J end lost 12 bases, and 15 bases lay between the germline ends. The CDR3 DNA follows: TGCGCCAGCAGCTTGGATCCCAGGGCATTAAACACCTTC. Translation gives CASSLDPRALNTF.

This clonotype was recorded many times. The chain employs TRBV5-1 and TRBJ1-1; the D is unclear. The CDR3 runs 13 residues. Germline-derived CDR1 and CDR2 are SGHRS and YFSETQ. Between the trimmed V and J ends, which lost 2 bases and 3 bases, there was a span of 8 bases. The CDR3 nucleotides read TGCGCCAGCAGCTTCGGTGGATACACTGAAGCTTTCTTT. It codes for CASSFGGYTEAFF.

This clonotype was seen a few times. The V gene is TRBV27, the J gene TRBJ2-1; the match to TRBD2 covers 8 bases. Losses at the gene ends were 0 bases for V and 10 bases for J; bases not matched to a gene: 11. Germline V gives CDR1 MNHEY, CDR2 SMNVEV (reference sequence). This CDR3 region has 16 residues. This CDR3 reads CASSLSPRGAFQEQFF. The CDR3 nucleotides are TGTGCCAGCAGTTTATCCCCGCGGGGGGCCTTTCAAGAGCAGTTCTTC.

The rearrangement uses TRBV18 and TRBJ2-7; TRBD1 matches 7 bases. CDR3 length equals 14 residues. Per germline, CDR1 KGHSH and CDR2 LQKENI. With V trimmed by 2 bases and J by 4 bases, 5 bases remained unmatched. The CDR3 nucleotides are TGTGCCAGCTCACCATATACAGGGGCATACGAGCAGTACTTC. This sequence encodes CASSPYTGAYEQYF.

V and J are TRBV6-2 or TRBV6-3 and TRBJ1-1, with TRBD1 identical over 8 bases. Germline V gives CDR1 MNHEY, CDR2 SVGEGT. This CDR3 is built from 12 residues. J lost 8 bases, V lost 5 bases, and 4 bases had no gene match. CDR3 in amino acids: CASSGTGPEAFF. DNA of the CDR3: TGTGCCAGCAGTGGGACAGGCCCAGAAGCTTTCTTT.

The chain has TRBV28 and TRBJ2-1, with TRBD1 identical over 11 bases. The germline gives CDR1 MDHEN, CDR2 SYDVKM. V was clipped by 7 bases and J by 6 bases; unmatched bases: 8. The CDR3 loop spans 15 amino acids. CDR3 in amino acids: CASTTGDRGANEQFF. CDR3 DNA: TGTGCCAGCACCACCGGGGACAGGGGGGCCAATGAGCAGTTCTTC.

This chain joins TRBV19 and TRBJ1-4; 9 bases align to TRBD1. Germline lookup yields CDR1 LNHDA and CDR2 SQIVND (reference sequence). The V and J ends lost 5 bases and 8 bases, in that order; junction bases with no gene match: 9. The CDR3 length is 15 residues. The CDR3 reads CASSPRDRAFEKLFF. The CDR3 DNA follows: TGTGCCAGTAGTCCCCGGGACAGGGCCTTCGAAAAACTGTTTTTT.